This TCR beta chain comes out of a study of response to subunit inactivated influenza vaccine. Broader study findings: Every seasonal influenza vaccination brings in few new T cells, the authors suggested.

This clonotype was recorded at least ten times. Its antigen remains unknown. The CDR3 runs to 10 residues. Germline CDR1 reads DFQATT; CDR2 reads SNEGSKA (reference sequence). The ends were cut back, 5 bases at V and 7 bases at J, with 7 bases in the middle. TCRdb called the RT-PCR reads again in MiXCR, with one record for every CDR3 protein. The sample includes about 780,000 distinct CDR3 sequences, about 18% of them seen just once. Source: PBMCs from blood, taken about 5 days after vaccination. The receptor was derived from a man aged 45 to 65 who received an inactivated influenza vaccine. The V call is TRBV20-1, the J call TRBJ2-3; D remains unclear. The CDR3 loop reads CSAPQNTQYF. For the CDR3, the DNA is TGCAGTGCTCCTCAAAATACGCAGTATTTT.